This T cell receptor (beta chain) was captured in a study of blood T cell repertoires in COVID-19 (dated by TCRdb to 2018 to 2020). Describing the broader study: Collaborator samples came from the United States, Italy and Spain and covered acute and convalescent phases of COVID-19. The material from the prospective study consisted of cDNA or gDNA derived from T cells, B-cell-depleted T cells, or PBMCs. The dataset comprised deeply sampled blood TCRbeta repertoires from subjects exposed to, actively infected with, or recovered from COVID-19. A freely available public database, intended as a resource for researchers studying the immune response to SARS-CoV-2, is where the repertoires were released. Samples came from the ongoing ImmuneRACE study (first 160 participants) plus 1,254 subjects from 6 global collaborators. A de-identified subject ID, COVID-19 status, age in years and sex were almost always included in the sample metadata. Where available, HLA class I and class II types were taken from metadata supplied by the sample provider and were not determined by assay-based typing.

Overall results and qualifications from the work: The quantity of clinical and demographic metadata differed by source and by participant and was supplied without curation.

TCRbeta CDR3 regions were amplified from genomic DNA by means of the immunoSEQ Assay, a bias-controlled multiplex PCR. In the original analysis: The number of nucleated cells in each sample was estimated by amplification of reference gene primers within the assay. Sequence reads were collapsed and filtered to measure the absolute abundance of every unique TCRbeta CDR3 rearrangement. For each sample, productive Simpson clonality was calculated as the square root of Simpson's diversity index over productive rearrangements. What TCRdb holds here is the immuneACCESS table cut down to in-frame rearrangements. Part of the clones is not present; checked against another copy, under half of the missing clones reflect an unresolved V gene, and the others are unexplained. V and J calls and clone size come straight from that table; D and trimming were deduced from the DNA. This sample holds around 15,000 clones; about 93% were observed only once. 4% to 5.5% of the sample is held by the ten biggest clonotypes.

The collaborating institutions used their own protocols to collect whole blood in K2EDTA tubes. For TCRbeta analysis, collaborator samples were shipped as frozen whole blood, as isolated PBMCs, or as DNA extracted from either sample type. Details on this clone: Which antigen it targets is not known. Nothing much larger sits one base from this clone, and base qualities are not available.

V is clipped by 5 bases and J by 5 bases, and the sequence between their germline boundaries is 9 bases long. From the cysteine up to the phenylalanine, the CDR3 has a length of 12 residues. Only the CDR3 portion is preserved as DNA: 36 bases, with reading frame beginning at the first base. According to the germline V gene, CDR1 reads SNHLY and CDR2 reads FYNNEI. This clonotype originated in a man in his 60s with active COVID-19. The sequenced sample consisted of peripheral blood. Recombination joined TRBV2 with TRBJ2-5; too little of a D gene remains to name it. The encoded CDR3 is CASSLAVETQYF. The DNA is TGTGCCAGCAGTCTGGCAGTTGAGACCCAGTACTTC.